The 3 T cell receptor beta chains reported below all come from one sample, sequenced in a study of cytomegalovirus exposure and HLA in healthy donors. The repertoire was sequenced with immunoSEQ multiplex PCR; TCRdb's copy has only in-frame clones and lacks some. The sample shows about 98,000 clones, about 83% of them seen only once. Material for sequencing was PBMCs. Every receptor here comes from a young woman in good health and CMV-seronegative.

The rearrangement links TRBV2 to TRBJ2-1, with D possibly being TRBD1 (6 bases). The CDR3 extends over 12 amino acids. The germline V gene has CDR1 SNHLY and CDR2 FYNNEI. Trimming stripped 8 bases from V and 5 bases from J, with 10 bases between. In DNA form, the CDR3 reads TGTGCCAGCGTACAGGGCAACAATGAGCAGTTCTTC. It codes for CASVQGNNEQFF. The whole variable domain, filled in from reference TRBV2 and TRBJ2-1, reads EPEVTQTPSHQVTQMGQEVILRCVPISNHLYFYWYRQILGQKVEFLVSFYNNEISEKSEIFDDQFSVERPDGSNFTLKIRSTKLEDSAMYFCASVQGNNEQFFGPGTRLTVL.

This clone was recorded a few times. The CDR3 DNA reads TGTGCCAGCAGCTTAGAGGACTACCGAGCCTACGAGCAGTACTTC. It specifies CASSLEDYRAYEQYF. This chain connects TRBV11-2 to TRBJ2-7; weak D call: TRBD2 (6 bases). The CDR3 totals 15 residues. CDR1 is SGHAT, CDR2 FQNNGV, per germline. V gave up 0 bases and J gave up 2 bases, with 11 bases separating them.

The chain has TRBV7-3 and TRBJ2-2, with TRBD2 matching over 8 bases. Trimming at V came to 5 bases and at J to 5 bases, leaving 13 bases not matched to a gene. Germline CDR1 reads SGHTA; CDR2 reads FQGTGA. The CDR3 runs to 17 residues. CDR3 nucleotide sequence: TGTGCCAGCAGCCTCAGCGGGGGCCGGGGCCCGACCGGGGAGCTGTTTTTT. Translated, it gives CASSLSGGRGPTGELFF.